Each of the 10 T cell receptor beta chains below was sequenced from the same sample in a study of OX40 agonist ivuxolimab in advanced cancers. Method: immunoSEQ multiplex PCR; TCRdb's copy keeps in-frame clones and lacks some. The table shows under 90,000 clones, with around 86% occurring only once. The input for sequencing was CD4+ or CD8+ T cells sorted from blood, taken in a trial of the OX40 agonist ivuxolimab. The receptors here all came from an adult with an advanced solid tumor such as melanoma, head and neck, liver or kidney cancer.

The V and J genes are TRBV5-1 and TRBJ2-1, with D maybe TRBD2 (6 bases). Per the germline V gene, CDR1 is SGHRS and CDR2 is YFSETQ. The CDR3 consists of 16 residues. V lost 4 bases to trimming and J lost 2 bases, with 16 bases between them. CDR3 in amino acids: CASSTELATTYNEQFF. As DNA, the CDR3 is TGCGCCAGCAGCACAGAGCTAGCGACTACCTACAATGAGCAGTTCTTC.

Only a few counts were recorded for this clone. In DNA form, the CDR3 reads TGTGCCAGCAGCCAACATGAGAACACTGAAGCTTTCTTT. Translation gives CASSQHENTEAFF. V is TRBV7-9 and J is TRBJ1-1, with D uncertain. The CDR3 has 13 amino acids. Germline values: CDR1 SEHNR, CDR2 FQNEAQ (reference sequence). The V end lost 5 bases, the J end lost 1 base, and 8 bases lay between the germline ends.

This chain connects TRBV27 to TRBJ2-7; possible D gene TRBD1, 6 bases. Deletions cut 3 bases from V and 5 bases from J, with 11 bases between. CDR3 length equals 13 residues. Looked up from germline, CDR1 is MNHEY and CDR2 is SMNVEV (reference sequence). CDR3 protein: CASSLGRGHEQYF. As DNA, the CDR3 is TGTGCCAGCAGTTTGGGCAGGGGCCACGAGCAGTACTTC.

The chain couples TRBV7-3 to TRBJ2-5; 8 nucleotides match TRBD1. The CDR3 runs 15 residues. With 5 bases clipped from V and 5 bases from J, the junction kept 10 bases outside the gene matches. The germline V gene has CDR1 SGHTA and CDR2 FQGTGA. The CDR3 here is CASSLGQGWRETQYF. CDR3 DNA: TGTGCCAGCAGCCTAGGACAGGGATGGAGGGAGACCCAGTACTTC.

This clone was found once. The chain has TRBV11-2 and TRBJ2-5; the D call may be TRBD1 or TRBD2 (5 bases each). V gave up 7 bases and J gave up 5 bases, with 17 bases separating them. Germline CDR1 and CDR2: SGHAT and FQNNGV. The CDR3 loop spans 14 amino acids. The DNA for the CDR3 is TGTGCCAGCACCCCGGGGACGCCGGGGGAGACCCAGTACTTC. It is translated as CASTPGTPGETQYF.

J is TRBJ2-7 and V is TRBV23-1, with D possibly matching TRBD1 (6 bases). TRBV23-1 is noted as an ORF with a role that remains uncertain. This CDR3 is 15 amino acids long. V dropped 0 bases and J dropped 4 bases, with 13 bases sitting between them. As DNA, the CDR3 is TGCGCCAGCAGTCAATCGGGCAGGGGATCGTACGAGCAGTACTTC. This codes for CASSQSGRGSYEQYF.

The rearrangement joins TRBV7-9 to TRBJ1-2; D remains ambiguous. This CDR3 spans 12 amino acids. With 1 base removed from V and 7 bases from J, the gap between germline ends came to 7 bases. Germline V gene sequence: CDR1 SEHNR, CDR2 FQNEAQ (reference sequence). CDR3: CASSLDSFGYTF. For the CDR3, the DNA is TGTGCCAGCAGCTTAGACAGCTTTGGCTACACCTTC.

This chain connects TRBV10-3 to TRBJ1-2; TRBD1 matches at 9 bases. The J segment lost 0 bases and the V segment lost 6 bases, leaving 5 bases of the junction unmatched. Germline CDR1 and CDR2: ENHRY and SYGVKD. The CDR3 has 15 amino acids. The CDR3 protein is CAISGDRGTNYGYTF. CDR3 nucleotide sequence: TGTGCCATCAGCGGAGACAGGGGGACTAACTATGGCTACACCTTC.

The chain carries TRBV7-3 and TRBJ1-1, with D hard to call. Germline V lookup: CDR1 SGHTA, CDR2 FQGTGA. V lost 2 bases to trimming and J lost 1 base, with 5 bases between them. The CDR3 consists of 13 residues. The CDR3 here is CASSLSENTEAFF. The CDR3 region has the DNA TGTGCCAGCAGCTTATCAGAGAACACTGAAGCTTTCTTT.

The chain is built from TRBV5-6 and TRBJ2-7; D possibly uses TRBD1 or TRBD2 (7 bases each). V dropped 4 bases and J dropped 4 bases, with 21 bases sitting between them. Germline CDR1 SGHDT, CDR2 YYEEEE. The CDR3 extends over 16 amino acids. CDR3 DNA sequence: TGTGCCAGCAGCACCCGGTGGGAGGGGGGACAGTACGAGCAGTACTTC. Translated: CASSTRWEGGQYEQYF.